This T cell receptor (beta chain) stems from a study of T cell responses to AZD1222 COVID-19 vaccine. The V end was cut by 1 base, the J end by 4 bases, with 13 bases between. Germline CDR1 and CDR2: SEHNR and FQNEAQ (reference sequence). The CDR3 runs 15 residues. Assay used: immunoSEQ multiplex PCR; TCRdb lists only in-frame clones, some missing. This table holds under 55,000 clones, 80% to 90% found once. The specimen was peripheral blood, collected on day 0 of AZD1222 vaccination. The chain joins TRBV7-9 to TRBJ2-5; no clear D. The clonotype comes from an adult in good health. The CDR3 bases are TGTGCCAGCAGCTTAGGTTCCAGGCACGGAGAGACCCAGTACTTC. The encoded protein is CASSLGSRHGETQYF.